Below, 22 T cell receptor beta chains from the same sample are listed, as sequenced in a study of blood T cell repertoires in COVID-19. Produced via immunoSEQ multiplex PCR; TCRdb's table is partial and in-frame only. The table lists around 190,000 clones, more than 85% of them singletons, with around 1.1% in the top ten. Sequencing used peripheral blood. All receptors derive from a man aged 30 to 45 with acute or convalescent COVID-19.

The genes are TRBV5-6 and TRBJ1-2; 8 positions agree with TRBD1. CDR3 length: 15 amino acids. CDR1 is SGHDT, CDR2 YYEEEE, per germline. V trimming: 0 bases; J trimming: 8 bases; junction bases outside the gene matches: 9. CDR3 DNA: TGTGCCAGCAGCTTGGCCCAGGGGGCGATAAGGGGCTACACCTTC. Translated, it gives CASSLAQGAIRGYTF.

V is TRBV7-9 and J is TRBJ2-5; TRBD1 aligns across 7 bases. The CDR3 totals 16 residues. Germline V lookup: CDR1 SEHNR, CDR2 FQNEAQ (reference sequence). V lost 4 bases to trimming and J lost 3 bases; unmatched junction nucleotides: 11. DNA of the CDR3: TGTGCCAGCAGCTCAGCAGACAGGGTATCTAAAGAGACCCAGTACTTC. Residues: CASSSADRVSKETQYF.

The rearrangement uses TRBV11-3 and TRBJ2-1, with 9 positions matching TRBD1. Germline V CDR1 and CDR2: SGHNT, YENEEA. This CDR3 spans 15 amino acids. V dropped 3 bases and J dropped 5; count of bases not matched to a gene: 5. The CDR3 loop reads CASSFGQGTNNEQFF. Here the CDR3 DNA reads TGTGCCAGCAGCTTCGGACAGGGGACAAACAATGAGCAGTTCTTC.

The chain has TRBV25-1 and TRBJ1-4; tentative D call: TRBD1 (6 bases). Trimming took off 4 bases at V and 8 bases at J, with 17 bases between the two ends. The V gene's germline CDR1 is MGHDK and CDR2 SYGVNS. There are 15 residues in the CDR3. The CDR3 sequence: CASSGNRVGWEKLFF. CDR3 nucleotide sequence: TGTGCCAGCAGTGGAAACAGGGTAGGATGGGAAAAACTGTTTTTT.

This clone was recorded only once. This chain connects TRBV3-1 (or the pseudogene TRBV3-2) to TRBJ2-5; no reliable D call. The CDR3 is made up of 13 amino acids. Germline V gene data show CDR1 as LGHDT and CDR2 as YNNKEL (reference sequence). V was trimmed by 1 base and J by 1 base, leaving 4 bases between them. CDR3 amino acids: CASSQGPQETQYF. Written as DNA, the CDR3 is TGTGCCAGCAGCCAAGGGCCCCAAGAGACCCAGTACTTC.

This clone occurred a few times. CDR3 nucleotide sequence: TGCAGTGCTAGAGCGGACAGGACCCAGTTCTTC. This sequence encodes CSARADRTQFF. The chain links TRBV20-1 to TRBJ2-1; 7 positions agree with TRBD1. V was clipped by 1 base and J by 13 bases; unmatched bases: 4. Germline CDR1 DFQATT, CDR2 SNEGSKA (reference sequence). This CDR3 is built from 11 residues.

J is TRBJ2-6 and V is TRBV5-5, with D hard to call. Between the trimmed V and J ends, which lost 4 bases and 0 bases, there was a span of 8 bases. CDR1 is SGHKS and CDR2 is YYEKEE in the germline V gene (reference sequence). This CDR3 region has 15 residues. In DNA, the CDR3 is TGTGCCAGCAGCCCGGAGTTCTCTGGGGCCAACGTCCTGACTTTC. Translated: CASSPEFSGANVLTF.

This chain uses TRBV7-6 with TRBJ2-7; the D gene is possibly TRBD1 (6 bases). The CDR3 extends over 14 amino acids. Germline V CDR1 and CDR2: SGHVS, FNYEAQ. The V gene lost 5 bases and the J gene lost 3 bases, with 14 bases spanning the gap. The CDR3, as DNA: TGTGCCAGCAGCCGTACGGACAGAGTCTACGAGCAGTACTTC. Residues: CASSRTDRVYEQYF.

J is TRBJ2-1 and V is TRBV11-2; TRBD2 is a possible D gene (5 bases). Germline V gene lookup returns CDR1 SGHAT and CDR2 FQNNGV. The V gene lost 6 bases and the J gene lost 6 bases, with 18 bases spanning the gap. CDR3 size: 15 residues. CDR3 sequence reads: CASSGRSGWGNEQFF. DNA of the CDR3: TGTGCCAGCAGTGGAAGGAGCGGTTGGGGCAATGAGCAGTTCTTC.

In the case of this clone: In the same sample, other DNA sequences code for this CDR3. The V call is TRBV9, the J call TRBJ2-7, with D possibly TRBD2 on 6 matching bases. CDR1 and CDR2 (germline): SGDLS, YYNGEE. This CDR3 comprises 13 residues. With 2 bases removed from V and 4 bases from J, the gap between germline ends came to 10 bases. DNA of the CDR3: TGTGCCAGCAGCGTTAATAGCGGTTACGAGCAGTACTTC. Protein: CASSVNSGYEQYF.

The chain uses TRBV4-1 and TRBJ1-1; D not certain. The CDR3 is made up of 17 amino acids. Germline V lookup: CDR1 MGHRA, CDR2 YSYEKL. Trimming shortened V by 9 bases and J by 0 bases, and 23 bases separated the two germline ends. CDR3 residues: CASKNPLRTGMNTEAFF. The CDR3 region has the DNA TGCGCCAGTAAAAACCCGCTTAGGACGGGAATGAACACTGAAGCTTTCTTT.

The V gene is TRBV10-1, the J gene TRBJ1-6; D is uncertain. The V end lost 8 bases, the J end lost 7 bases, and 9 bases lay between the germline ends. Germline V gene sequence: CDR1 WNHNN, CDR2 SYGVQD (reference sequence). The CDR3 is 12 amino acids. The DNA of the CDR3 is TGCGCCAGCCCCGCGGGGAATTCACCCCTCCACTTT. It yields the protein CASPAGNSPLHF.

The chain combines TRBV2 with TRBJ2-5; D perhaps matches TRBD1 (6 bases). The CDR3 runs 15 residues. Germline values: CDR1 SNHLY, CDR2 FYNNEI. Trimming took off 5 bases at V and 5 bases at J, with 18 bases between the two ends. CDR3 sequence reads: CASSRTQGLGETQYF. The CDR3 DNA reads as TGTGCCAGCAGTCGGACACAGGGTTTGGGGGAGACCCAGTACTTC.

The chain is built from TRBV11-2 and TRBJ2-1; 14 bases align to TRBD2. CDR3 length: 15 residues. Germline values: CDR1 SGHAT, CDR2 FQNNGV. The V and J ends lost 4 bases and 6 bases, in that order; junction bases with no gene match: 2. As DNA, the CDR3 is TGTGCCAGCAGCTGGACTAGCGGGGGGAGCAATGAGCAGTTCTTC. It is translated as CASSWTSGGSNEQFF. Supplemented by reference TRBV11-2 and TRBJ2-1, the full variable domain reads EAGVAQSPRYKIIEKRQSVAFWCNPISGHATLYWYQQILGQGPKLLIQFQNNGVVDDSQLPKDRFSAERLKGVDSTLKIQPAKLEDSAVYLCASSWTSGGSNEQFFGPGTRLTVL.

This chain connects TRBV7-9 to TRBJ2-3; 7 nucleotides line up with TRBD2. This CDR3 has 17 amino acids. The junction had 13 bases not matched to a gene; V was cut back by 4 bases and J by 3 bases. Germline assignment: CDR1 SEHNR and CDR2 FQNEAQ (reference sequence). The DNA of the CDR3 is TGTGCCAGCAGCTCCGAATTGGCGGGAGCGTGGACAGATACGCAGTATTTT. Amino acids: CASSSELAGAWTDTQYF.

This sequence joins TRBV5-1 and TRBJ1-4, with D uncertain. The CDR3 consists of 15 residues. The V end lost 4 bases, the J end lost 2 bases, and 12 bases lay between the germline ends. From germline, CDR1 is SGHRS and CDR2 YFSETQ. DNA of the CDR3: TGCGCCAGCAGCAGAGGCCCTGCGACTAATGAAAAACTGTTTTTT. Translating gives CASSRGPATNEKLFF.

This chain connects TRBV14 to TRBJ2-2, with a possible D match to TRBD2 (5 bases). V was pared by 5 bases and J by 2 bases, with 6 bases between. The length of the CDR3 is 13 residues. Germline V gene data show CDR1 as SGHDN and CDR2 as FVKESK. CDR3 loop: CASSSGNTGELFF. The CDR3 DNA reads TGTGCCAGCAGCAGCGGAAACACCGGGGAGCTGTTTTTT.

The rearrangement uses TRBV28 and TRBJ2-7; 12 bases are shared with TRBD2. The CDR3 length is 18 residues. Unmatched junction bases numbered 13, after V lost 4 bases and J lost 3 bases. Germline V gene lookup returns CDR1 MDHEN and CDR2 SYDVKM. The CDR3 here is CASSSAAGLAGLNYEQYF. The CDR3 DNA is TGTGCCAGCAGTTCAGCTGCGGGACTAGCGGGCTTAAACTACGAGCAGTACTTC.

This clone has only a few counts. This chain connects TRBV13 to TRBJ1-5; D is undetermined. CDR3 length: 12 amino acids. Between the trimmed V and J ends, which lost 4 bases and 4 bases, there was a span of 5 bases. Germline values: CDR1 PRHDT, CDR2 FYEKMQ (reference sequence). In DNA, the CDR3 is TGTGCCAGCAGCTCCTATAATCAGCCCCAGCATTTT. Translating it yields CASSSYNQPQHF.

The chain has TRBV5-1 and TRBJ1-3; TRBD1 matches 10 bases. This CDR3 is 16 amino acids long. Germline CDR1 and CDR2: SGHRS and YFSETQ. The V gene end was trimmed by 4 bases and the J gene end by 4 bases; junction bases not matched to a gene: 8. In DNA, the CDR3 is TGCGCCAGCAGCCTCGGGACAGGGGCGGCGGGAAACACCATATATTTT. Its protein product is CASSLGTGAAGNTIYF.

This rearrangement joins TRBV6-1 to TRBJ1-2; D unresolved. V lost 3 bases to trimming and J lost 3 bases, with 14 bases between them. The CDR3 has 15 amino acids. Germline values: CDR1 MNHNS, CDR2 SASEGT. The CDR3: CASSESLGGYYGYTF. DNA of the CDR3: TGTGCCAGCAGTGAGTCCCTCGGAGGGTACTATGGCTACACCTTC.

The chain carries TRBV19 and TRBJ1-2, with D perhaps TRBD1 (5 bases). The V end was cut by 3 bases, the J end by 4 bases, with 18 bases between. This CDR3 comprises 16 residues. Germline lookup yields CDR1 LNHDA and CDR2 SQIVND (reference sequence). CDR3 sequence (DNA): TGTGCCAGTAGTATTTCGGCGACAGAACTTTTCTATGGCTACACCTTC. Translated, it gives CASSISATELFYGYTF.